The 8 T cell receptor beta chains presented below share a single source sample, sequenced in a study of a mutant IDH1 vaccine in newly diagnosed glioma. No antigen has been assigned to these receptors. The time point denotes: week 47, end of study. Doses of 300 ug of mutant IDH1 20-mer peptide were given with topical imiquimod. Produced via immunoSEQ multiplex PCR; TCRdb's table is partial and in-frame only. Found here are some 25,000 clones, 82% of them singletons; the top ten hold around 3.8%. Sequencing used PBMCs, obtained from a glioma patient whose treatment included an IDH1 peptide vaccine. Receptor source: a man aged 40-49 years with glioma. Some clones in this sample may be carry-over from other donors' samples.

This chain connects TRBV21-1 to TRBJ2-7; whether TRBD2, the table's D call, matches the DNA was not checked. TRBV21-1 is a pseudogene locus. The CDR3 runs 19 residues. In nucleotides, the CDR3 is TGTGCCAGCAGCAAAGATCTACTAGCGGGGGGGCTCCCCTACTACGAGCAGTACTTC. Protein product: CASSKDLLAGGLPYYEQYF.

The chain links TRBV2 to TRBJ2-2, with 7 bases identical to TRBD1. After removal of 9 bases from V and 2 bases from J, the junction contained 3 bases not matched to a gene. CDR1 is SNHLY, CDR2 FYNNEI, per germline. The CDR3 is made up of 13 amino acids. CDR3 bases: TGTGCCAGTGACAGGGAAAACACCGGGGAGCTGTTTTTT. Translated, it gives CASDRENTGELFF.

This chain joins TRBV27 and TRBJ1-5, with TRBD1 as a possible D gene (5 bases). V lost 5 bases and J lost 8, with 22 bases in between. This CDR3 contains 16 residues. The V gene's germline CDR1 is MNHEY and CDR2 SMNVEV (reference sequence). The CDR3 nucleotides are TGTGCCAGCAGTGCTCGGCAGTGGGGGACTTCGGAGCCCCAGCATTTT. Translated: CASSARQWGTSEPQHF.

This clone has just a few counts. The rearrangement uses TRBV19 and TRBJ2-2, with 7 bases aligning to TRBD1. The CDR3 runs to 15 residues. The V and J ends lost 8 bases and 2 bases, in that order; junction bases with no gene match: 8. CDR1 and CDR2 (germline): LNHDA, SQIVND (reference sequence). This CDR3 is CASLSHRGNTGELFF. The CDR3 nucleotides read TGTGCCAGTCTGTCCCACAGGGGAAACACCGGGGAGCTGTTTTTT.

The chain uses TRBV10-3 and TRBJ1-1; 7 nucleotides agree with TRBD1. Trimming took 2 bases from V and 1 from J; bases not matched to a gene: 10. The CDR3 is 17 amino acids. CDR1 ENHRY and CDR2 SYGVKD come from the germline V gene. The CDR3 is CAISEASHRGKNTEAFF. CDR3 bases: TGTGCCATCAGTGAGGCCTCACACAGGGGTAAGAACACTGAAGCTTTCTTT.

The chain recombines TRBV4-3 with TRBJ1-1; D remains unclear. Germline V gene data show CDR1 as LGHNA and CDR2 as YSLEER. The V gene lost 0 bases and the J gene lost 3 bases, with 14 bases spanning the gap. This CDR3 is 16 amino acids long. Here the CDR3 DNA reads TGCGCCAGCAGCCAAGACCCGCGGAGGACGGACACTGAAGCTTTCTTT. This encodes CASSQDPRRTDTEAFF.

The rearrangement links TRBV4-3 to TRBJ1-4, with TRBD1 matching 9 bases. Germline trimming cut 0 bases from V and 7 bases from J; bases unmatched to any gene: 3. From germline, CDR1 is LGHNA and CDR2 YSLEER. The CDR3 totals 15 residues. The CDR3 region is CASSQDGTGSEKLFF. DNA of the CDR3: TGCGCCAGCAGCCAAGATGGGACAGGGAGTGAAAAACTGTTTTTT.

This chain links TRBV30 with TRBJ2-3; 10 positions agree with TRBD1. Germline V CDR1 and CDR2: GTSNPN, SVGIG (reference sequence). This CDR3 spans 15 amino acids. V was pared by 1 base and J by 5 bases, with 6 bases of the junction left unmatched. CDR3 DNA: TGTGCCTGGAGTGGGGGGGGACAGGGGCAAGATACGCAGTATTTT. Encoded protein: CAWSGGGQGQDTQYF.